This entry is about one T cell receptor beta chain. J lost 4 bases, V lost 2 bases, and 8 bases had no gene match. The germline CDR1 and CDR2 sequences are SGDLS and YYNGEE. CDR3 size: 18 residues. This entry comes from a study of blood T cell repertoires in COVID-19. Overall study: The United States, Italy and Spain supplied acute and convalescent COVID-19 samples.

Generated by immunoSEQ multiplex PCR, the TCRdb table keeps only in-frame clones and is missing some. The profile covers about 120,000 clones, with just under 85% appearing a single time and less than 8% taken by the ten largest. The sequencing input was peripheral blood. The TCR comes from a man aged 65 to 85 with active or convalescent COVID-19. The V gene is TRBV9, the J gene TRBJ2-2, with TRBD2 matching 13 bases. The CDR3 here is CASSVLSGTSGVTGELFF. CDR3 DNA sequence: TGTGCCAGCAGCGTTCTGTCCGGGACTAGCGGGGTCACCGGGGAGCTGTTTTTT.